The 22 T cell receptor beta chains below all came from one sample that was sequenced in a study of Ad26.COV2.S vaccination and SARS-CoV-2 variants. The treatment is: some 20 received Ad26.COV2.S at low or high dose, single or two shots; 5 received placebo; per-sample allocation not given. Samples analyzed were those drawn on day 63 after the first vaccine or placebo injection. Clones were read by immunoSEQ multiplex PCR, and TCRdb kept only the in-frame ones, dropping some. The data show about 350,000 clones, roughly 90% seen once. Sequences were derived from peripheral blood, sampled in a trial of Ad26.COV2.S vaccine versus placebo. The receptors derive from a person between 18 and 60 years old who received the Ad26.COV2.S COVID-19 vaccine or a placebo.

The V call is TRBV5-1, the J call TRBJ1-4; D not certain. CDR1 and CDR2 from the germline V gene are SGHRS and YFSETQ. This CDR3 has 14 amino acids. Trimming left V 6 bases short and J 5 bases short, with 14 bases between. Here the CDR3 reads CASMTAPGNEKLFF. The CDR3 nucleotides read TGCGCCAGCATGACTGCGCCGGGGAATGAAAAACTGTTTTTT.

A few counts support this clone. The genes are TRBV4-1 and TRBJ1-2; TRBD1 agrees at 11 bases. The CDR3 length is 16 residues. The germline V gene encodes CDR1 MGHRA and CDR2 YSYEKL. The junction had 10 bases not matched to a gene; V was cut back by 4 bases and J by 6 bases. CDR3 in DNA: TGCGCCAGCAGCCCAGGCCGTGGACAGGGGGCCCATGGCTACACCTTC. Protein: CASSPGRGQGAHGYTF.

This clone is a singleton in its sample. The chain has TRBV5-8 and TRBJ1-5; D ambiguous. The CDR3 is made up of 14 amino acids. The germline V gene has CDR1 SGHTS and CDR2 YDEGEE. Trimming stripped 0 bases from V and 2 bases from J, with 6 bases between. DNA of the CDR3: TGTGCCAGCAGCTTGGTCCCAGGCAATCAGCCCCAGCATTTT. It is translated as CASSLVPGNQPQHF.

This rearrangement joins TRBV5-6 to TRBJ2-3; D is uncertain. Germline V lookup: CDR1 SGHDT, CDR2 YYEEEE. The CDR3 is made up of 15 amino acids. Trimming left V 0 bases short and J 1 base short, with 9 bases between. CDR3 in DNA: TGTGCCAGCAGCTTGGTTGCCCGGGGCACAGATACGCAGTATTTT. Translated: CASSLVARGTDTQYF.

The chain employs TRBV9 and TRBJ1-6; D gene uncertain. This CDR3 spans 13 amino acids. Germline-derived CDR1 and CDR2 are SGDLS and YYNGEE. V gave up 0 bases and J gave up 8 bases, with 6 bases separating them. CDR3 region: CASSVGSYSPLHF. The CDR3 nucleotides read TGTGCCAGCAGCGTAGGAAGTTATTCACCCCTCCACTTT.

This sequence joins TRBV20-1 and TRBJ2-7; D not certain. The V and J ends lost 6 bases and 0 bases respectively, with 15 bases between them. CDR3 length: 14 residues. Germline CDR1 is DFQATT and CDR2 is SNEGSKA (reference sequence). The CDR3 protein is CSASPGGYSYEQYF. The CDR3 DNA is TGCAGTGCCAGTCCGGGCGGCTACTCCTACGAGCAGTACTTC.

This clone was picked up a small number of times. This sequence joins TRBV19 and TRBJ2-1; 7 positions agree with TRBD2. This CDR3 has 14 residues. V shed 5 bases and J 3 bases; nucleotides not matched to a gene: 4. Germline values: CDR1 LNHDA, CDR2 SQIVND (reference sequence). This CDR3 is CASSLIAGYNEQFF. The CDR3 nucleotides are TGTGCCAGTAGTTTAATAGCGGGCTACAATGAGCAGTTCTTC.

The chain employs TRBV28 and TRBJ2-1; 11 nucleotides agree with TRBD2. Germline V lookup: CDR1 MDHEN, CDR2 SYDVKM. CDR3 size: 15 residues. V lost 5 bases and J lost 10; bases outside the gene matches: 10. CDR3 bases: TGTGCCAGCAGTCGAGGACTAGCGGGCACCGGGGAGCAGTTCTTC. This codes for CASSRGLAGTGEQFF.

CDR3 region: CASIHHGRNQPQHF. The CDR3 coding sequence is TGTGCCAGCATTCACCACGGCCGCAATCAGCCCCAGCATTTT. V is TRBV28 and J is TRBJ1-5; no definite D call. Germline CDR1 and CDR2: MDHEN and SYDVKM. The V end lost 7 bases, the J end lost 2 bases, and 12 bases lay between the germline ends. The CDR3 has 14 residues.

This chain uses TRBV7-9 with TRBJ2-1; 12 bases are a match to TRBD1. The CDR3 has 15 residues. CDR1 and CDR2 from the germline V gene are SEHNR and FQNEAQ (reference sequence). Losses at the gene ends were 4 bases for V and 6 bases for J; bases not matched to a gene: 4. DNA for the CDR3: TGTGCCAGCAGCTGGAGGGACAGGGGGCGCAATGAGCAGTTCTTC. Protein: CASSWRDRGRNEQFF.

The chain carries TRBV6-2 or TRBV6-3 and TRBJ2-7; D is unclear. The germline gives CDR1 MNHEY, CDR2 SVGEGT. V gave up 0 bases and J gave up 4 bases, with 13 bases separating them. CDR3 length: 15 amino acids. The CDR3 sequence is CASSYSLGKGYEQYF. The CDR3 region has the DNA TGTGCCAGCAGTTACTCTCTAGGGAAGGGTTACGAGCAGTACTTC.

This chain connects TRBV28 to TRBJ1-1; D is ambiguous. The CDR3 spans 17 residues. The V end lost 5 bases, the J end lost 3 bases, and 22 bases lay between the germline ends. Germline V lookup: CDR1 MDHEN, CDR2 SYDVKM. CDR3 sequence: CASSPPPSGWVDTEAFF. As DNA, the CDR3 is TGTGCCAGCAGTCCCCCTCCATCCGGGTGGGTCGACACTGAAGCTTTCTTT.

The chain employs TRBV19 and TRBJ2-1; D gene unclear. Between the trimmed V and J ends, which lost 7 bases and 8 bases, there was a span of 18 bases. This CDR3 spans 14 amino acids. Germline lookup yields CDR1 LNHDA and CDR2 SQIVND (reference sequence). DNA of the CDR3: TGTGCCAGTACCCCCCGGCAGGACGGATATGAGCAGTTCTTC. This translates into CASTPRQDGYEQFF.

This chain links TRBV30 with TRBJ1-5, with D unresolved. The CDR3 spans 13 residues. Germline V gives CDR1 GTSNPN, CDR2 SVGIG (reference sequence). Trimming stripped 2 bases from V and 6 bases from J, with 11 bases between. The CDR3 is CAWSIDPFQPQHF. The CDR3 DNA reads as TGTGCCTGGAGTATTGACCCGTTTCAGCCCCAGCATTTT. Full variable domain (missing parts from reference TRBV30 and TRBJ1-5): SQTIHQWPATLVQPVGSPLSLECTVEGTSNPNLYWYRQAAGRGLQLLFYSVGIGQISSEVPQNLSASRPQDRQFILSSKKLLLSDSGFYLCAWSIDPFQPQHFGDGTRLSIL.

The CDR3: CASSPLGLGNTEAFF. The CDR3 nucleotides read TGTGCCAGCAGCCCGCTGGGACTGGGGAACACTGAAGCTTTCTTT. V usage is TRBV7-3 and J usage is TRBJ1-1; TRBD1 might be the D (5 bases). There are 15 residues in the CDR3. The germline gives CDR1 SGHTA, CDR2 FQGTGA. Trimming removed 5 bases at V and 1 base at J, with 14 bases between. Using reference TRBV7-3 and TRBJ1-1 for the parts outside the CDR3, the full variable domain is GAGVSQTPSNKVTEKGKYVELRCDPISGHTALYWYRQSLGQGPEFLIYFQGTGAADDSGLPNDRFFAVRPEGSVSTLKIQRTERGDSAVYLCASSPLGLGNTEAFFGQGTRLTVV.

The rearrangement links TRBV18 to TRBJ1-6; a weak D match, TRBD1 (5 bases). The CDR3 has 16 residues. V was pared by 0 bases and J by 9 bases, with 15 bases between. CDR1 is KGHSH and CDR2 is LQKENI in the germline V gene. CDR3 sequence: CASSPPIRQRGSPLHF. In nucleotides, the CDR3 is TGTGCCAGCTCACCACCAATCCGACAGCGGGGTTCACCCCTCCACTTT.

The J gene is TRBJ2-3, the V gene TRBV9, with D unclear. The CDR3 runs 12 residues. Trimming removed 3 bases from V and 5 bases from J, with 7 bases in between. From germline, CDR1 is SGDLS and CDR2 YYNGEE. The CDR3: CASSEIGDTQYF. DNA of the CDR3: TGTGCCAGCAGCGAAATAGGAGATACGCAGTATTTT.

The chain uses TRBV6-4 and TRBJ1-6, with D possibly TRBD1 on 5 matching bases. The CDR3 has 15 residues. The germline CDR1 and CDR2 sequences are MRHNA and SNTAGT. The ends were cut back, 6 bases at V and 2 bases at J, with 11 bases in the middle. The CDR3 reads CASRDTLTYNSPLHF. The CDR3, as DNA: TGTGCCAGCAGGGACACCCTTACCTATAATTCACCCCTCCACTTT.

This chain links TRBV7-8 with TRBJ2-7; 10 bases are shared with TRBD1. The CDR3 covers 13 residues. Germline V gene lookup returns CDR1 SGHVS and CDR2 FQNEAQ. Unmatched junction bases numbered 0, after V lost 3 bases and J lost 4 bases. CDR3 region: CASSLDRGYEQYF. CDR3 in DNA: TGTGCCAGCAGCTTGGACAGGGGGTACGAGCAGTACTTC.

This clone has more than one count but fewer than ten. The rearrangement joins TRBV6-2 or TRBV6-3 to TRBJ2-5; possibly TRBD2 for D (6 bases). Germline assignment: CDR1 MNHEY and CDR2 SVGEGT. V lost 2 bases and J 4 bases, leaving 17 bases between the germline ends. This CDR3 region has 16 residues. The CDR3: CASSYGYSGGSETQYF. The CDR3 coding sequence is TGTGCCAGCAGTTACGGCTACAGCGGAGGGTCAGAGACCCAGTACTTC.

The rearrangement joins TRBV14 to TRBJ1-3; perhaps TRBD1 as D (5 bases). The CDR3 spans 14 residues. The germline gives CDR1 SGHDN, CDR2 FVKESK. The V end was cut by 3 bases, the J end by 2 bases, with 8 bases between. CDR3 in DNA: TGTGCCAGCAGCCATTTGGGGCCTGGAAACACCATATATTTT. Translated, it gives CASSHLGPGNTIYF.

The chain carries TRBV6-5 and TRBJ2-1, with D perhaps TRBD2 (6 bases). Germline V gene lookup returns CDR1 MNHEY and CDR2 SVGAGI. The length of the CDR3 is 15 residues. V was trimmed by 6 bases and J by 5 bases, leaving 17 bases between them. CDR3 amino acids: CASSPWGGEHNEQFF. DNA for the CDR3: TGTGCCAGCAGCCCCTGGGGAGGCGAACACAATGAGCAGTTCTTC.